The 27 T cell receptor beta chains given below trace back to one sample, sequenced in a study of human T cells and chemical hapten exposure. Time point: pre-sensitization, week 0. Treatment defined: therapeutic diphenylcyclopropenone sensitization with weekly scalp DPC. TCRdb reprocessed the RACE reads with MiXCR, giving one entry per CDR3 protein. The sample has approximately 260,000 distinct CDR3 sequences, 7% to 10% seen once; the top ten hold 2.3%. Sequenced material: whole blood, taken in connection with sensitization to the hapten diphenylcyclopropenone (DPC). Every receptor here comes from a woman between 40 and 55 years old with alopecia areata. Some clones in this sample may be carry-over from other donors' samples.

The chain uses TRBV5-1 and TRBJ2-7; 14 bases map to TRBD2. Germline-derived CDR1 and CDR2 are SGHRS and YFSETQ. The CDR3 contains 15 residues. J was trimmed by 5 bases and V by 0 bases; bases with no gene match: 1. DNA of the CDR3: TGCGCCAGCAGCTTGGGGGGACTAGCGGGAGACGAGCAGTACTTC. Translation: CASSLGGLAGDEQYF.

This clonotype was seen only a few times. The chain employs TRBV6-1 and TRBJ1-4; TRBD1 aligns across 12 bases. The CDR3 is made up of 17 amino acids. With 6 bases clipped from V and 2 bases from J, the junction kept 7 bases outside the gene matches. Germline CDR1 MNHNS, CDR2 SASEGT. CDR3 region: CASSRDRGRKTNEKLFF. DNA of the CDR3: TGTGCCAGCAGCAGGGACAGGGGGCGTAAGACTAATGAAAAACTGTTTTTT.

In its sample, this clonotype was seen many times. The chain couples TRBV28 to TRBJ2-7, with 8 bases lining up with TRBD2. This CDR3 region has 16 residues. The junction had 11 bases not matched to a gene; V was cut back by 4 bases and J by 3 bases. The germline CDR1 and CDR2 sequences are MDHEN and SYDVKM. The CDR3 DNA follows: TGTGCCAGCAGTTCTCCGGGAGGGCCCTCGGACTACGAGCAGTACTTC. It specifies CASSSPGGPSDYEQYF.

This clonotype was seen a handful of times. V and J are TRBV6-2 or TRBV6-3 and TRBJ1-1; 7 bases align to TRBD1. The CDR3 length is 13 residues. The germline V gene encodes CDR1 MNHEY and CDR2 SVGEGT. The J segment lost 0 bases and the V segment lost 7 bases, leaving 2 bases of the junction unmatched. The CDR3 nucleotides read TGTGCCAGCACAGGACAGGTGAACACTGAAGCTTTCTTT. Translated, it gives CASTGQVNTEAFF.

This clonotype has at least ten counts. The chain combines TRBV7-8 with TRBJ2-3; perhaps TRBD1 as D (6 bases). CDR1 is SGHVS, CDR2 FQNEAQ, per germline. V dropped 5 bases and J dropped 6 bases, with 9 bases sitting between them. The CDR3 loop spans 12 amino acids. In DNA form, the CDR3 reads TGTGCCAGCAGCCGGCAGGGGGATACGCAGTATTTT. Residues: CASSRQGDTQYF.

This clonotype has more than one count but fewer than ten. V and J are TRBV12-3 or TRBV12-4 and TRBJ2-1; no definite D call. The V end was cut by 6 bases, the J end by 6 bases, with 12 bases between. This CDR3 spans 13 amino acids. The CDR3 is CASSSFTGNEQFF. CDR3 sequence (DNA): TGTGCCAGCAGCTCCTTTACGGGCAATGAGCAGTTCTTC.

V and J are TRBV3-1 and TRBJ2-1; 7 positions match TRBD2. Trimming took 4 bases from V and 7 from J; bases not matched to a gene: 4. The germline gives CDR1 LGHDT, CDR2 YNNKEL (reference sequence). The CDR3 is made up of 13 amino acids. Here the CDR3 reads CASSPTSDNEQFF. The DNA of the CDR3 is TGTGCCAGCAGCCCAACTAGCGATAATGAGCAGTTCTTC.

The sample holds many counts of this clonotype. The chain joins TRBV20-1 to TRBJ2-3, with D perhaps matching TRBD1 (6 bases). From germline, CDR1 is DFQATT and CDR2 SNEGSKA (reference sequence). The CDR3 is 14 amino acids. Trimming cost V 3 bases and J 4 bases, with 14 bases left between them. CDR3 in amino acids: CSASPTGRADTQYF. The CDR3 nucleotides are TGCAGTGCTAGTCCGACAGGACGGGCAGATACGCAGTATTTT.

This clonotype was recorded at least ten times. For the CDR3, the DNA is TGCAGCGTGGCTCATGGGCCAACTAATGAAAAACTGTTTTTT. It translates to CSVAHGPTNEKLFF. The chain uses TRBV29-1 and TRBJ1-4; D is unclear. The V and J ends lost 6 bases and 0 bases respectively, with 11 bases between them. Germline loops: CDR1 SQVTM, CDR2 ANQGSEA. The CDR3 extends over 14 amino acids.

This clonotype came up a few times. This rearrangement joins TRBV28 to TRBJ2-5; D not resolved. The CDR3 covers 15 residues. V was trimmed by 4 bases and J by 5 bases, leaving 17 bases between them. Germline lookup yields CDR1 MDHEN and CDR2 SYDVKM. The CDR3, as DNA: TGTGCCAGCAGTTCGTCTCTCGGCCCGGTGGAGACCCAGTACTTC. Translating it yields CASSSSLGPVETQYF.

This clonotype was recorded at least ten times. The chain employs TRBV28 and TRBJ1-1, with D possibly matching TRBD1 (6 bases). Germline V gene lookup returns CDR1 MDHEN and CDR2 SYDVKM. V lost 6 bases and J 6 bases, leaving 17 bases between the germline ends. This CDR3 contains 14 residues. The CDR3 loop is CASSLMGALAEAFF. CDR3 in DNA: TGTGCCAGCAGCTTAATGGGGGCGCTAGCTGAAGCTTTCTTT.

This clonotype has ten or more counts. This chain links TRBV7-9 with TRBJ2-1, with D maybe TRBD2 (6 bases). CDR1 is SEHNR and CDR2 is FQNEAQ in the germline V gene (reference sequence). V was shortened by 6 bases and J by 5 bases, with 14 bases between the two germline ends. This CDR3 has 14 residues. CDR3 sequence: CASSRGLRDNEQFF. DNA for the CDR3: TGTGCCAGCAGTAGGGGACTTAGAGACAATGAGCAGTTCTTC. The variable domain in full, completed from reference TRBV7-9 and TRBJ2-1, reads DTGVSQNPRHKITKRGQNVTFRCDPISEHNRLYWYRQTLGQGPEFLTYFQNEAQLEKSRLLSDRFSAERPKGSFSTLEIQRTEQGDSAMYLCASSRGLRDNEQFFGPGTRLTVL.

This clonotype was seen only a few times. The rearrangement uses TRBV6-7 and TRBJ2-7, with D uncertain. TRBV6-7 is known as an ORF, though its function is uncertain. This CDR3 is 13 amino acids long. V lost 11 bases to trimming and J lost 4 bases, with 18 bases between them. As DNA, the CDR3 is TGTGCCGAGAGTCACCCAGACGTATACGAGCAGTACTTC. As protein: CAESHPDVYEQYF.

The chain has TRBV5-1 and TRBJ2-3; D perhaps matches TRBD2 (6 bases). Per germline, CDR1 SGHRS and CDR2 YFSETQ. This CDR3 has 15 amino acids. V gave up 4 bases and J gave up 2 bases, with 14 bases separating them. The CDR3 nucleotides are TGCGCCAGCAGCCGGGACTCCTCTTACACAGATACGCAGTATTTT. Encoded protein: CASSRDSSYTDTQYF.

CDR3 in DNA: TGTGCCAGCAGTCCAGGGTTGATCACCGGGGAGCTGTTTTTT. This translates into CASSPGLITGELFF. The chain employs TRBV28 and TRBJ2-2; possible D gene TRBD1, 5 bases. The V end was cut by 5 bases, the J end by 4 bases, with 11 bases between. CDR1 and CDR2 from the germline V gene are MDHEN and SYDVKM. The CDR3 totals 14 residues.

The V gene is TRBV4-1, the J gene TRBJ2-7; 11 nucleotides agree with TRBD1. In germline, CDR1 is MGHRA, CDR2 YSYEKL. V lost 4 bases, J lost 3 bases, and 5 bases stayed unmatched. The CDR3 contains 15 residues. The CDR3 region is CASSPRDRGVYEQYF. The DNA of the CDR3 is TGCGCCAGCAGCCCCCGGGACAGGGGGGTCTACGAGCAGTACTTC.

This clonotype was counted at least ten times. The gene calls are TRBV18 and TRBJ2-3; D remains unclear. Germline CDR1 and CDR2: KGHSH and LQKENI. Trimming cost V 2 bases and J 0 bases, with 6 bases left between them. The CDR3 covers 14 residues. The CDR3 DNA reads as TGTGCCAGCTCACCAACGACTAGCACAGATACGCAGTATTTT. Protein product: CASSPTTSTDTQYF.

The CDR3 loop is CASSWGRQTDTQYF. In nucleotides, the CDR3 is TGTGCCAGCAGCTGGGGGAGGCAGACAGATACGCAGTATTTT. The chain uses TRBV11-1 and TRBJ2-3; D may be TRBD2 (6 bases). Trimming took 4 bases from V and 3 from J, leaving 11 bases between them. CDR1 SGHAT and CDR2 FQDESV come from the germline V gene (reference sequence). The CDR3 length is 14 residues.

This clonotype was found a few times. The CDR3 region is CASSKGQPGNQPQHF. For the CDR3, the DNA is TGTGCCAGCAGCAAGGGACAGCCTGGAAATCAGCCCCAGCATTTT. The chain employs TRBV3-1 and TRBJ1-5, with TRBD1 matching 7 bases. Trimming cost V 5 bases and J 4 bases; bases outside gene matches: 8. CDR3 length equals 15 residues. Germline V CDR1 and CDR2: LGHDT, YNNKEL (reference sequence).

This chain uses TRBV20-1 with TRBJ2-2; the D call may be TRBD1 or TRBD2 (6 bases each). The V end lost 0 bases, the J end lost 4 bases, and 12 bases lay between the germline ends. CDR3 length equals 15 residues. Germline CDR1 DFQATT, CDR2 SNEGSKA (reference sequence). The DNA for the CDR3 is TGCAGTGCTAGAGAACAGGGAGGTAGCACCGGGGAGCTGTTTTTT. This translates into CSAREQGGSTGELFF.

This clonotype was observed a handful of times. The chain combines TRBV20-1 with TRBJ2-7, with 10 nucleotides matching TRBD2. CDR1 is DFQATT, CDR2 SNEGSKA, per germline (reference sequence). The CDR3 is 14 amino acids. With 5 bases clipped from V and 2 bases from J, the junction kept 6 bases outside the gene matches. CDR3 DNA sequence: TGCAGTGCTCAAAGCGGGAGGGCCGCCTACGAGCAGTACTTC. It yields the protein CSAQSGRAAYEQYF.

The CDR3 DNA follows: TGTGCCAGCAGCTTAGGGCTAGCGGGAACAGAGACCCAGTACTTC. It encodes CASSLGLAGTETQYF. The chain has TRBV11-3 and TRBJ2-5; 9 bases are a match to TRBD2. The V gene end was trimmed by 1 base and the J gene end by 4 bases; junction bases not matched to a gene: 4. Germline loops: CDR1 SGHNT, CDR2 YENEEA. There are 15 residues in the CDR3.

The CDR3 DNA is TGTGCCAGCAGCCTCCGACTAGCGGAGGGAGAGCAGTTCTTC. It specifies CASSLRLAEGEQFF. The genes are TRBV7-6 and TRBJ2-1; 9 bases line up with TRBD2. CDR3 length: 14 amino acids. The V gene end was trimmed by 5 bases and the J gene end by 10 bases; junction bases not matched to a gene: 9. From germline, CDR1 is SGHVS and CDR2 FNYEAQ.

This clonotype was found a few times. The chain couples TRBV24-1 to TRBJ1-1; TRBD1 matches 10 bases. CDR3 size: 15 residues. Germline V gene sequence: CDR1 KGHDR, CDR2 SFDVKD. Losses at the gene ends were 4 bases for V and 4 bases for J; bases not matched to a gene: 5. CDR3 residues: CATSDRGQGSTEAFF. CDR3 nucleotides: TGTGCCACCAGTGACCGGGGACAGGGGTCCACTGAAGCTTTCTTT.

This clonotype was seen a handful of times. CDR3 residues: CASSSPPLNTEAFF. CDR3 bases: TGTGCCAGCAGTTCCCCACCACTGAACACTGAAGCTTTCTTT. The V call is TRBV27, the J call TRBJ1-1; D is undetermined. The CDR3 sequence is 14 residues long. The V and J ends lost 4 bases and 0 bases respectively, with 9 bases between them. The germline V gene encodes CDR1 MNHEY and CDR2 SMNVEV (reference sequence).

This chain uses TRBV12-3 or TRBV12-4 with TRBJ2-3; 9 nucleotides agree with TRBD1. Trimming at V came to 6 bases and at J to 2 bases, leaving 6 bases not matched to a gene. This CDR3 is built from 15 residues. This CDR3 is CASSTGGTYTDTQYF. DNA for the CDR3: TGTGCCAGCAGCACAGGGGGCACTTACACAGATACGCAGTATTTT.

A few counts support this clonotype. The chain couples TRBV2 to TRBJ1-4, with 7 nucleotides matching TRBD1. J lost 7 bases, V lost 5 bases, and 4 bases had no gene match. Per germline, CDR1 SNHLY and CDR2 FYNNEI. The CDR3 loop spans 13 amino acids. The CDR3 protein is CASSTRDSEKLFF. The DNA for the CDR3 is TGTGCCAGCAGTACCCGGGACAGTGAAAAACTGTTTTTT.